This T cell receptor beta chain was obtained from a study of T cell changes during pregnancy in multiple sclerosis. The repertoire was sequenced with immunoSEQ multiplex PCR; TCRdb's copy has only in-frame clones and lacks some. The sample has about 60,000 clones, under 95% seen once. CDR1 is MNHEY and CDR2 is SMNVEV in the germline V gene (reference sequence). V was trimmed by 3 bases and J by 4 bases, leaving 16 bases between them. The CDR3 has 15 residues. The sequences come from CD4+ T cells from peripheral blood mononuclear cells, collected in the second trimester of pregnancy. The chain is built from TRBV27 and TRBJ2-7; D is ambiguous. This clonotype was sampled from a female donor with multiple sclerosis, enrolled in a pregnancy study. Written as DNA, the CDR3 is TGTGCCAGCAGTTTGGCCCGGCTGGGCTTTTACGAGCAGTACTTC. It translates to CASSLARLGFYEQYF.